Listed here is a single T cell receptor (beta chain). Next came a second PCR, run for about 6 to 12 cycles, which used a sample-barcoded 5' primer along with a J-beta primer mix. TCRdb used MiXCR to reprocess the 5' RACE reads, holding one entry per CDR3 protein. The sample records about 1.1 million distinct CDR3 sequences, around two fifths being singletons. The data originate from a study of blood T cells in healthy people across ages. Study in general: Researchers report that template switching captured about one barcoded beta molecule per two T cells.

Trimming at V came to 2 bases and at J to 4 bases, leaving 8 bases not matched to a gene. This CDR3 region has 16 residues. V is TRBV12-3 or TRBV12-4 and J is TRBJ2-3, with TRBD2 identical over 8 bases. Input material: blood. The source is a young man in good health. For the CDR3, the DNA is TGTGCCAGCAGTTTACGGGGGGGCCAGGTCGCAGATACGCAGTATTTT. Translation gives CASSLRGGQVADTQYF.